Reported below is one T cell receptor (beta chain). The antigen remains unidentified. These data belong to a study of cytomegalovirus exposure and HLA in healthy donors. Study summary: Most genotyped donors, approximately 77% of 398, had Caucasian-associated genetic ancestry.

The germline V and J ends were trimmed by 2 bases and 0 bases, with 7 bases remaining between them. In germline, CDR1 is LNHDA, CDR2 SQIVND (reference sequence). CDR3 length equals 14 residues. General study points: TCR beta V- and J-gene trimming was later associated with a missense DCLRE1C variant.

With 60 Vbeta and 13 Jbeta primers, the PCR was carried out. Data came from immunoSEQ multiplex PCR; TCRdb stores just in-frame clones and leaves some out. The sample has about 100,000 clones; under 80% are singletons. The specimen sequenced was PBMCs. The chain recombines TRBV19 with TRBJ1-1; D is uncertain. The receptor's source is a man aged 35-49 years in good health and CMV-seronegative. The CDR3 loop reads CASSISGMNTEAFF. The CDR3, as DNA: TGTGCCAGTAGTATATCGGGGATGAACACTGAAGCTTTCTTT.